This entry is about one TCR beta chain. Its target is not known. The entry originates in a study of T cell responses to AZD1222 COVID-19 vaccine. Study-level points and caveats: Seropositive at baseline were only a handful of AZD1222 recipients. There were mostly white British donors and more females than males, and clonal diversity was possibly underestimated. The reported proportion of spike-specific TCRs targeting unmutated variant regions was nearly half. When two AZD1222 doses had been given, Spike-specific TCR breadth and depth rose.

Assay: immunoSEQ multiplex PCR; the TCRdb copy retains only in-frame clones and omits some. The sample lists under 150,000 clones, roughly 92% seen once, with 0.85% to 0.95% in the top ten. The source is an adult in good health. The material was peripheral blood, obtained on day 0 of AZD1222 vaccination.

The CDR3 coding sequence is TGTGCCAGCATGGCGGGAGAACAAGCTGAAGCTTTCTTT. Amino acid sequence: CASMAGEQAEAFF. V gene TRBV2 combines with J gene TRBJ1-1, with no clear D. The germline V and J ends were trimmed by 7 bases and 6 bases, with 15 bases remaining between them. Germline loops: CDR1 SNHLY, CDR2 FYNNEI. The CDR3 length is 13 residues.